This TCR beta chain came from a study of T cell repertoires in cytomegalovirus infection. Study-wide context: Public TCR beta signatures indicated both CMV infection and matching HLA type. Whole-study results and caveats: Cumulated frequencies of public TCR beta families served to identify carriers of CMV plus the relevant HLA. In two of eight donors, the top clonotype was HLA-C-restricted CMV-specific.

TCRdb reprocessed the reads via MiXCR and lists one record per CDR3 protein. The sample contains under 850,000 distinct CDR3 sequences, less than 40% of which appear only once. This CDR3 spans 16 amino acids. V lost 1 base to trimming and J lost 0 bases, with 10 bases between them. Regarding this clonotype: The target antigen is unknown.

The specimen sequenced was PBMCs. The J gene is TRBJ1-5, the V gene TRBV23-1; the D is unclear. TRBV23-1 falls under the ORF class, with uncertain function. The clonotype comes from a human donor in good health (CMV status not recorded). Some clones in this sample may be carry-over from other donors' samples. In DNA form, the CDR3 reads TGCGCCAGCAGTCAATTAGGCAGCTATAGCAATCAGCCCCAGCATTTT. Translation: CASSQLGSYSNQPQHF.